These T cell receptor beta chains were read from a single sample in a study of cytomegalovirus exposure and HLA in healthy donors. Data came from immunoSEQ multiplex PCR; TCRdb stores just in-frame clones and leaves some out. The sample contains more than 95,000 clones, roughly 79% of which appear only once. Sequenced sample: PBMCs. The receptor source for this set is a woman aged 18-29 years in good health and CMV-seronegative. The CDR3 runs from the conserved cysteine through the conserved F or W. The D gene is left open where the match is weak.

cdr3_aa d_call v_call
CASRPRGEVNNEQFF NA TRBV6-6
CASSQPGGPGEQFF TRBD2 TRBV4-2
CASFIGNTIYF NA TRBV28
CAWSTLDRGLEKLFF TRBD1 TRBV30
CASSRGQTTEAFF TRBD1 TRBV27
CASSYGLPYEQYF NA TRBV11-2
CASSQDYKRNEKLFF NA TRBV4-1
CASSLEFGQNYGYTF NA TRBV5-1
CAISGQGEYEQYF TRBD1 TRBV10-3
CASSSRQYPGGNEKLFF NA TRBV19
CASSLIGVGGAKNIQYF NA TRBV28
CASSLGRTGMNEQYF TRBD1 TRBV5-4
CASSSGQGDSPLHF TRBD1 TRBV13
CASSEMGQRLYGYTF TRBD1 TRBV2
CSVEKGTGGSYNEQFF TRBD1 TRBV29-1
CASSHRGLTGNTIYF NA TRBV14
CASSSGAGSYEQYF NA TRBV7-6
CASSERQGISEAFF TRBD1 TRBV10-1
CASSQTGNYKLFF TRBD1 TRBV28
CASSLGLARNNEQFF NA TRBV5-1
CASSQVLETGEQYF NA TRBV4-2
CASSLGPSVGSGETQYF NA TRBV7-9
CATSRQYQETQYF NA TRBV15
CAWTPTAYGYTF NA TRBV30
CASSHRLLGDEQYF NA TRBV7-6
CASSYRSSGPEAFF NA TRBV6-6
CASSLKDSPGYTF NA TRBV5-4
CASRTSGGLTGELFF TRBD2 TRBV5-1
CASSSRRGGGELFF NA TRBV28
CASSRTVNYGYTF NA TRBV10-1
CATRRGQNTGELFF NA TRBV2
CASSAGTSGGFRGTDTQYF TRBD2 TRBV5-1
CASSVAPSGGKNIQYF TRBD2 TRBV9
CASSLDLGTREQYF NA TRBV5-5
CASTLPGQGIFVSYEQYF TRBD1 TRBV2
CASSIYRNTEAFF NA TRBV19
CARPGQGNGELFF TRBD1 TRBV30
CASSLRVGTGNSPLHF TRBD1 TRBV5-6
CASSDSNGLAGGCTDTQYF TRBD2 TRBV6-4
CAISGFDRNTGELFF NA TRBV10-3
CASGTQGGRGDTQYF NA TRBV2
CASSLKGQSYEQYF TRBD1 TRBV5-1
CAWSEASYSSGANVLTF NA TRBV30
CASSPTGGYQPQHF TRBD1 TRBV7-9
CAWTSGGAIFDEQYF TRBD2 TRBV30
CASSLPTSGEGSGAINEQFF TRBD2 TRBV7-8
CASSYSVRMNTEAFF NA TRBV6-5
CASRGEVEAFF NA TRBV5-1
CASSPRVQETQYF NA TRBV7-2
CASHRDRSTEAFF TRBD1 TRBV5-1
CASSLDSNRREKLFF NA TRBV27
CASSQDGASGGRGETQYF TRBD2 TRBV4-2
CASSQTSAGTVRVNIQYF TRBD1 TRBV5-1
CASSTPDSNYGYTF NA TRBV2
CASSLGGRTGELFF NA TRBV5-4